The 25 T cell receptor beta chains below all came from one sample that was sequenced in a study of blood T cell repertoires in COVID-19. The data were produced by immunoSEQ multiplex PCR, yet TCRdb's version contains in-frame clones alone and is incomplete. The table has 200,000 to 250,000 clones, about 90% seen once; the top ten hold roughly 3%. Sequenced: peripheral blood. The receptors were gathered from a man aged 18 to 30 with active or convalescent COVID-19.

The chain couples TRBV7-6 to TRBJ1-2; D not certain. Trimming left V 1 base short and J 6 bases short, with 3 bases between. Germline CDR1 reads SGHVS; CDR2 reads FNYEAQ. The CDR3 extends over 11 amino acids. Here the CDR3 reads CASSLVDGYTF. Here the CDR3 DNA reads TGTGCCAGCAGCTTAGTCGATGGCTACACCTTC.

This clone was observed a handful of times. The chain uses TRBV27 and TRBJ1-5; D gene uncertain. Trimming stripped 3 bases from V and 0 bases from J, with 9 bases between. This CDR3 has 15 residues. Germline loops: CDR1 MNHEY, CDR2 SMNVEV (reference sequence). This CDR3 is CASSFAANSNQPQHF. The DNA for the CDR3 is TGTGCCAGCAGTTTTGCGGCAAATAGCAATCAGCCCCAGCATTTT.

The CDR3 loop is CASSTRDRLAGNTIYF. The DNA for the CDR3 is TGTGCCAGTAGCACCAGGGACAGGTTGGCTGGAAACACCATATATTTT. The chain combines TRBV19 with TRBJ1-3; TRBD1 matches 8 bases. The CDR3 has 16 amino acids. CDR1 LNHDA and CDR2 SQIVND come from the germline V gene (reference sequence). V shed 6 bases and J 2 bases; nucleotides not matched to a gene: 9.

The gene calls are TRBV28 and TRBJ2-1; TRBD2 agrees at 13 bases. The germline gives CDR1 MDHEN, CDR2 SYDVKM. The V gene end was trimmed by 5 bases and the J gene end by 5 bases; junction bases not matched to a gene: 6. This CDR3 region has 16 residues. CDR3 nucleotides: TGTGCCAGCAGTCGGACTAGCGGGAGATGGAACAATGAGCAGTTCTTC. Amino acid sequence: CASSRTSGRWNNEQFF.

The chain joins TRBV7-8 to TRBJ1-3, with 10 bases that match TRBD1. This CDR3 region has 16 residues. V lost 3 bases and J lost 4; bases outside the gene matches: 6. Per germline, CDR1 SGHVS and CDR2 FQNEAQ. DNA for the CDR3: TGTGCCAGCAGCTTTCGACAGGGGGCTAGGGGAAACACCATATATTTT. Translating it yields CASSFRQGARGNTIYF.

The table lists this clone with a count of one. This rearrangement joins TRBV12-3 or TRBV12-4 to TRBJ1-1; weak D call: TRBD1 (5 bases). This CDR3 spans 13 amino acids. V was shortened by 8 bases and J by 3 bases, with 13 bases between the two germline ends. The CDR3 DNA reads as TGTGCCAGCTTCGACAGAACTTACACTGAAGCTTTCTTT. Translation: CASFDRTYTEAFF.

The chain employs TRBV6-1 and TRBJ1-2, with D uncertain. V gave up 0 bases and J gave up 0 bases, with 5 bases separating them. Germline CDR1 MNHNS, CDR2 SASEGT. The CDR3 runs 14 residues. DNA for the CDR3: TGTGCCAGCAGTGAAGCTCCTCCTAACTATGGCTACACCTTC. Protein product: CASSEAPPNYGYTF.

V is TRBV7-9 and J is TRBJ2-1; 11 nucleotides match TRBD2. The CDR3 spans 16 residues. Germline V CDR1 and CDR2: SEHNR, FQNEAQ (reference sequence). Trimming removed 5 bases from V and 4 bases from J; junction bases left unmatched: 7. CDR3 residues: CASSLPGLAVYNEQFF. The CDR3, as DNA: TGTGCCAGCAGCCTCCCGGGACTAGCGGTTTACAATGAGCAGTTCTTC.

The rearrangement links TRBV9 to TRBJ2-2; no definite D call. CDR1 is SGDLS and CDR2 is YYNGEE in the germline V gene. The CDR3 consists of 12 residues. Deletions cut 2 bases from V and 6 bases from J, with 5 bases between. This CDR3 reads CASSVVAGELFF. The CDR3, as DNA: TGTGCCAGCAGCGTGGTAGCCGGGGAGCTGTTTTTT.

This chain joins TRBV18 and TRBJ2-1; TRBD1 matches 7 bases. J gave up 2 bases and V 4 bases, and 5 bases lay outside the gene matches. From germline, CDR1 is KGHSH and CDR2 LQKENI. CDR3 length: 15 residues. In DNA form, the CDR3 reads TGTGCCAGCTCACGCGGACAGGAAGCCTACAATGAGCAGTTCTTC. Translating gives CASSRGQEAYNEQFF. The full variable domain, rest sourced from reference TRBV18 and TRBJ2-1, is NAGVMQNPRHLVRRRGQEARLRCSPMKGHSHVYWYRQLPEEGLKFMVYLQKENIIDESGMPKERFSAEFPKEGPSILRIQQVVRGDSAAYFCASSRGQEAYNEQFFGPGTRLTVL.

This clone has a single count. The rearrangement joins TRBV5-6 to TRBJ2-1; the match to TRBD2 covers 11 bases. CDR1 is SGHDT and CDR2 is YYEEEE in the germline V gene. This CDR3 contains 17 residues. V was clipped by 4 bases and J by 4 bases; unmatched bases: 10. In nucleotides, the CDR3 is TGTGCCAGCAGCAGAAAACTAGCGGGAGCAGCGTACAATGAGCAGTTCTTC. Amino acids: CASSRKLAGAAYNEQFF.

The V and J genes are TRBV7-3 and TRBJ2-1; D is unresolved. This CDR3 is 13 amino acids long. Germline V gene lookup returns CDR1 SGHTA and CDR2 FQGTGA. V gave up 2 bases and J gave up 5 bases, with 7 bases separating them. The DNA for the CDR3 is TGTGCCAGCAGCTTATATGGGCACAATGAGCAGTTCTTC. This translates into CASSLYGHNEQFF.

V usage is TRBV9 and J usage is TRBJ1-1; D possibly corresponds to TRBD1 (6 bases). In germline, CDR1 is SGDLS, CDR2 YYNGEE. V lost 1 base and J 4 bases, leaving 8 bases between the germline ends. This CDR3 contains 13 residues. The chain's CDR3 is CASSVQGSTEAFF. As DNA, the CDR3 is TGTGCCAGCAGCGTACAGGGGAGCACTGAAGCTTTCTTT.

This chain connects TRBV28 to TRBJ1-5; D gene ambiguous. There are 12 residues in the CDR3. CDR1 and CDR2 (germline): MDHEN, SYDVKM. The V gene lost 3 bases and the J gene lost 6 bases, with 6 bases spanning the gap. This chain's CDR3 is CASSFSFQPQHF. CDR3 coding DNA: TGTGCCAGCAGTTTTTCATTTCAGCCCCAGCATTTT.

The V and J genes are TRBV3-1 (or the pseudogene TRBV3-2) and TRBJ1-3, with D unclear. Trimming stripped 3 bases from V and 3 bases from J, with 9 bases between. Germline CDR1 and CDR2: LGHDT and YNNKEL (reference sequence). There are 14 residues in the CDR3. The CDR3 DNA sequence: TGTGCCAGCAGCCATCCCATAGATGGAAACACCATATATTTT. Translated: CASSHPIDGNTIYF.

The CDR3 bases are TGTGCCAGTAAAGCACAGGGAGCAGACGAGCAGTACTTC. Protein product: CASKAQGADEQYF. V gene TRBV19 combines with J gene TRBJ2-7; perhaps TRBD1 as D (6 bases). Germline V gene lookup returns CDR1 LNHDA and CDR2 SQIVND (reference sequence). V was cut by 7 bases and J by 5 bases, with 15 bases left in between. The CDR3 consists of 13 residues.

The chain is built from TRBV5-4 and TRBJ2-1; possibly TRBD2 for D (7 bases). Germline loops: CDR1 SGHNT, CDR2 YYREEE (reference sequence). This CDR3 is built from 13 residues. V shed 2 bases and J shed 10 bases, with 13 bases lying between them. Written as DNA, the CDR3 is TGTGCCAGCAGCTTTCAAGGGAGGGGGGAGCAGTTCTTC. Protein product: CASSFQGRGEQFF.

The chain has TRBV19 and TRBJ1-5; 10 bases fit TRBD1. Germline trimming cut 7 bases from V and 4 bases from J; bases unmatched to any gene: 7. The CDR3 consists of 15 residues. Germline V gene data show CDR1 as LNHDA and CDR2 as SQIVND (reference sequence). This chain's CDR3 is CASTGTGVSNQPQHF. The CDR3 nucleotides are TGTGCCAGTACCGGGACAGGGGTCAGTAATCAGCCCCAGCATTTT.

The J gene is TRBJ2-5, the V gene TRBV13; TRBD2 aligns across 9 bases. The CDR3 contains 15 residues. The V segment lost 4 bases and the J segment 5 bases; nucleotides outside the gene matches: 8. Germline V CDR1 and CDR2: PRHDT, FYEKMQ (reference sequence). The CDR3 here is CASSSGTSKGETQYF. As DNA, the CDR3 is TGTGCCAGCAGCTCCGGGACTAGCAAGGGGGAGACCCAGTACTTC.

The chain links TRBV7-3 to TRBJ1-1; D call uncertain. CDR1 is SGHTA and CDR2 is FQGTGA in the germline V gene. The CDR3 spans 13 residues. V was clipped by 2 bases and J by 4 bases, with 8 bases between them. CDR3 DNA sequence: TGTGCCAGCAGCTTATCTCGGGGCACTGAAGCTTTCTTT. Residues: CASSLSRGTEAFF. Complete variable domain (other parts from reference TRBV7-3 and TRBJ1-1): GAGVSQTPSNKVTEKGKYVELRCDPISGHTALYWYRQSLGQGPEFLIYFQGTGAADDSGLPNDRFFAVRPEGSVSTLKIQRTERGDSAVYLCASSLSRGTEAFFGQGTRLTVV.

This clone turned up a few times. The chain has TRBV10-3 and TRBJ1-2; 7 bases map to TRBD1. Germline CDR1 reads ENHRY; CDR2 reads SYGVKD. Trimming cost V 5 bases and J 2 bases; bases outside gene matches: 5. There are 14 residues in the CDR3. The CDR3 region is CAISQGDSNYGYTF. In DNA form, the CDR3 reads TGTGCCATCAGTCAGGGGGATTCAAACTATGGCTACACCTTC.

This sequence joins TRBV9 and TRBJ2-2, with 7 bases fitting TRBD1. The germline gives CDR1 SGDLS, CDR2 YYNGEE. This CDR3 contains 15 residues. Trimming at V came to 2 bases and at J to 2 bases, leaving 3 bases not matched to a gene. The CDR3 loop reads CASSVRGINTGELFF. The CDR3 nucleotides are TGTGCCAGCAGCGTCAGGGGGATAAACACCGGGGAGCTGTTTTTT.

This clone was observed once. The chain recombines TRBV7-2 with TRBJ2-3, with D possibly matching TRBD2 (6 bases). Trimming cost V 4 bases and J 0 bases, with 14 bases left between them. The length of the CDR3 is 16 residues. Germline V gives CDR1 SGHTA, CDR2 FQGNSA. The CDR3 DNA sequence: TGTGCCAGCAGCTGGGGTGCAGGGACTAGCACAGATACGCAGTATTTT. It codes for CASSWGAGTSTDTQYF.

The chain is built from TRBV27 and TRBJ2-1, with TRBD2 identical over 15 bases. This CDR3 region has 17 residues. Germline V lookup: CDR1 MNHEY, CDR2 SMNVEV (reference sequence). With V trimmed by 5 bases and J by 6 bases, 8 bases remained unmatched. Here the CDR3 DNA reads TGTGCCAGCAGTCCTCCCGGGACTAGCGGGAGGTTCAATGAGCAGTTCTTC. The encoded protein is CASSPPGTSGRFNEQFF.

As to this clone: Other DNA sequences of this sample code for an identical CDR3. The chain is built from TRBV7-2 and TRBJ2-1; D uncertain. Trimming removed 1 base from V and 4 bases from J, with 8 bases in between. The CDR3 runs 14 residues. Germline V gives CDR1 SGHTA, CDR2 FQGNSA. For the CDR3, the DNA is TGTGCCAGCAGCTTAGGGCTTCCGTACAATGAGCAGTTCTTC. Translated, it gives CASSLGLPYNEQFF.